This is a list of T cell receptor beta chains from one sample in a study of blood T cell repertoires in COVID-19. The table came from immunoSEQ multiplex PCR; TCRdb's copy has only in-frame clones and leaves some out. The repertoire holds 190,000 or so clones, with around nine tenths as singletons. Material: peripheral blood. Source of these receptors: a woman aged 18-29 years who had recovered from COVID-19. Each CDR3 is given with its conserved first and last residue. The D gene is left open where the match is weak. The listing skips clone size in some rows; elsewhere it reads once, few, many or a size class.

. TRBJ1-1 16 . TRBV10-2 TGCGCCAGCAGTGAGTCGGGCAGGGTTTCGCCCACTGAAGCTTTCTTT CASSESGRVSPTEAFF
TRBD1 TRBJ1-3 14 . TRBV7-2 TGTGCCAGCAGCTTAGACAGGGGCGGAAACACCATATATTTT CASSLDRGGNTIYF
TRBD1 TRBJ1-1 15 . TRBV6-5 TGTGCCAGCAGGAATACGGGACAGTTGAACACTGAAGCTTTCTTT CASRNTGQLNTEAFF
TRBD2 TRBJ2-5 16 . TRBV27 TGTGCCAGCAGTCCGTCCAGACTAGCGGATAAAGAGACCCAGTACTTC CASSPSRLADKETQYF
. TRBJ1-1 13 few TRBV18 TGTGCCAGCTCACCACTTGGGGGGACTGAAGCTTTCTTT CASSPLGGTEAFF
TRBD2 TRBJ2-2 16 . TRBV9 TGTGCCAGCAGCGTAGTTAGCGGGGGGAACACCGGGGAGCTGTTTTTT CASSVVSGGNTGELFF
TRBD2 TRBJ2-7 15 . TRBV5-4 TGTGCCAGCAGCTTGGTAGGAGCGGGAAAGGGCGAGCAGTACTTC CASSLVGAGKGEQYF
. TRBJ1-2 15 . TRBV28 TGTGCCAGCAGTTTGGGGTTGGGAGGGGCCGTAGGCTACACCTTC CASSLGLGGAVGYTF
TRBD2 TRBJ2-3 17 . TRBV3-1/TRBV3-2 TGTGCCAGCAGCCAAGATCCCCCGGGGGGAAGCACAGATACGCAGTATTTT CASSQDPPGGSTDTQYF
TRBD1 TRBJ2-3 16 . TRBV11-3 TGTGCCAGCAGCTTAGGCGGGACAGGGGGCGCAGATACGCAGTATTTT CASSLGGTGGADTQYF
. TRBJ2-5 12 . TRBV12-3/TRBV12-4 TGTGCCAGCAGCTGGGACGGGGGGACCCAGTACTTC CASSWDGGTQYF
TRBD1 TRBJ1-6 14 . TRBV20-1 TGCAGTGCTAGTAGTGGGACAGGGGGCTCACCCCTCCACTTT CSASSGTGGSPLHF
. TRBJ1-3 18 . TRBV4-1 TGCGCCAGCAGCCAAGAGGGGGCTCTACCGATAGCTGGAAACACCATATATTTT CASSQEGALPIAGNTIYF
. TRBJ2-4 16 once TRBV24-1 TGTGCCACCAGTGATCGGATGGCGGGGCTCGAAAACATTCAGTACTTC CATSDRMAGLENIQYF
. TRBJ1-1 15 . TRBV7-9 TGTGCCAGCAGCTCGACCAGGGATCGTAACACTGAAGCTTTCTTT CASSSTRDRNTEAFF
TRBD2 TRBJ2-3 15 . TRBV7-9 TGTGCCAGCAGCTTTAGCGGGGGGGACACAGATACGCAGTATTTT CASSFSGGDTDTQYF
TRBD1 TRBJ1-6 13 once TRBV12-3/TRBV12-4 TGTGCCAGCGGACAGGGAGGATTTTCACCCCTCCACTTT CASGQGGFSPLHF
. TRBJ2-3 14 once TRBV15 TGTGCCACCAGCCCCCGGGCGGGTCGCGATACGCAGTATTTT CATSPRAGRDTQYF
. TRBJ2-7 15 . TRBV15 TGTGCCACCAACAACGAAAGGACTCTTGACTACGAGCAGTACTTC CATNNERTLDYEQYF
. TRBJ1-5 15 few TRBV5-5 TGTGCCAGCAGCTTGGACAGGGCAAGCAATCAGCCCCAGCATTTT CASSLDRASNQPQHF
TRBD2 TRBJ2-3 15 . TRBV4-1 TGCGCCAGCAGCAACCGACTAGCGGGGGCAGATACGCAGTATTTT CASSNRLAGADTQYF